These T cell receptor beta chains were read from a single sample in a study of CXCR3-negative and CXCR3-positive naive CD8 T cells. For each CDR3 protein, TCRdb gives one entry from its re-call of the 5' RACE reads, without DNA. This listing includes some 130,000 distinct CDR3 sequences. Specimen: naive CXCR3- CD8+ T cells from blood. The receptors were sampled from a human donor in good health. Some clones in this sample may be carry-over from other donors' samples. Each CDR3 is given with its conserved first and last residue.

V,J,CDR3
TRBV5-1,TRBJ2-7,CASSPGQVGYEQYF
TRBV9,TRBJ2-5,CASSVDVAGIQETQYF
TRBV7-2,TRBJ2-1,CASSSYEDSYNEQFF
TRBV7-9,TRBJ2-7,CASSPSGDDTYEQYF
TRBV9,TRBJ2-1,CASSPQNNRDEQFF
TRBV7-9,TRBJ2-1,CASSLAGRADEQFF
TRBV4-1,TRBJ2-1,CASSQAGLADNEQFF
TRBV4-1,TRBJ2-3,CASSQVAATDTQYF
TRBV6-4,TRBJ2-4,CASRNPRFQREGNIQYF
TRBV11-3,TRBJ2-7,CASSLATGAYEQYF
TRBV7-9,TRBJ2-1,CASSLVGLVPYNEQFF
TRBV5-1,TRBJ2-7,CASSLEVFYSYEQYF
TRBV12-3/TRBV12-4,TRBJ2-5,CASSPPAGGPGVQETQYF
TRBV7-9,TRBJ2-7,CASTLGGSYEQYF
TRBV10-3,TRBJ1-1,CAIREGGNMNTEAFF
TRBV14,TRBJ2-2,CASSLGSPGELFF
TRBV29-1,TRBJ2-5,CSVDDGWETQYF
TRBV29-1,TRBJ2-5,CSVDNSQETQYF
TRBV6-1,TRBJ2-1,CASSMGLVNNEQFF
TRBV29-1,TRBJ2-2,CSAPPGQGVPGELFF
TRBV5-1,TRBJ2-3,CASSFETDTQYF
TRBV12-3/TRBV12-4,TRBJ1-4,CASSFKGGGEKLFF
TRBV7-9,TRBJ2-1,CASSPESSGWTLEQFF
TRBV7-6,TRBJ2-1,CASSAGLAGGPISYNEQFF
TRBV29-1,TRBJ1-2,CSVEMGGINYGYTF
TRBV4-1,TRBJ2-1,CASSQRGAAISYNEQFF
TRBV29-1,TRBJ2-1,CSVRGGDRANNEQFF
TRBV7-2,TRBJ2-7,CASSGRTSGGSYEQYF
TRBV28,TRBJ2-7,CASSWFGGSEQYF
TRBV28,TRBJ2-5,CASSLLAGGDGETQYF
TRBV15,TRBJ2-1,CATSRDAEQALYNEQLF
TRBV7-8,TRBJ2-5,CASSGSGGAETQYF
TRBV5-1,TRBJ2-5,CASSLFSGGWETQYF
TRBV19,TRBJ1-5,CDHRTGISAQHF
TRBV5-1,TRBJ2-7,CASSLTGYATYEQYF
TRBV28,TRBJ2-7,CASSSLAISYEQYF
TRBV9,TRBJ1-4,CASSLTGGTEKLFF
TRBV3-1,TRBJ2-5,CASSLGAGGLQETQYF
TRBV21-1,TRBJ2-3,CASSKDREPTDTQYF
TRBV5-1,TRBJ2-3,CASSGTYDTQYF
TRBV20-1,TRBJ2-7,CSASTPGGGTYEQYF
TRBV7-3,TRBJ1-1,CASSLIFSGRSSEAFF
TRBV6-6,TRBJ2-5,CASSYSLAGGPTPQETQYF
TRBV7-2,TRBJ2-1,CASSSNPYPQQFF
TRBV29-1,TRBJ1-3,CSGYGTGLSGNTIYF
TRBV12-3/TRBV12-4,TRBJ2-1,CASSLSGGANNEQFF
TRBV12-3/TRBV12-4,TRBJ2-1,CASSPGQGYEQFF
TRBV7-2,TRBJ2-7,CASSLNPSGGPLSYEQYF
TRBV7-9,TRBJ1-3,CASSPRQGNTIYF
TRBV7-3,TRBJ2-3,CASSLAGGPPTTDTQYF
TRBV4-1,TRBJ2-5,CASSLWGAVQETQYF
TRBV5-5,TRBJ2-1,CASSFGAGAGNEQFF
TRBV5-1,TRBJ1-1,CASSLPDGRTEAFF
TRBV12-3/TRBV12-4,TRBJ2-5,CASSPPGGNYQETQYF